These 32 T cell receptor beta chains were sequenced from one sample in a study of shared T cell receptors in the human thymus. Method: immunoSEQ multiplex PCR; TCRdb's copy keeps in-frame clones and lacks some. This sample has roughly 710,000 clones; 80% to 90% occur once, and the top ten carry 0.008% to 0.011%. These sequences were also reported in another study, on human thymus T cells.

The specimen was thymocytes. Every receptor here comes from a girl under three years old with a congenital heart defect.

The V gene is TRBV5-5, the J gene TRBJ2-3, with D possibly being TRBD2 (5 bases). Germline V lookup: CDR1 SGHKS, CDR2 YYEKEE (reference sequence). Trimming removed 0 bases at V and 1 base at J, with 12 bases between. The CDR3 has 16 residues. The CDR3, as DNA: TGTGCCAGCAGCTTGGTTGAGGGTGGGGGCACAGATACGCAGTATTTT. Protein: CASSLVEGGGTDTQYF.

The chain couples TRBV6-1 to TRBJ1-5; D is unresolved. CDR3 length equals 14 residues. Per the germline V gene, CDR1 is MNHNS and CDR2 is SASEGT. With 6 bases removed from V and 4 bases from J, the gap between germline ends came to 13 bases. CDR3 sequence: CASRMRQLNQPQHF. DNA of the CDR3: TGTGCCAGCAGGATGCGACAATTGAATCAGCCCCAGCATTTT.

V and J are TRBV5-1 and TRBJ1-1; 9 bases match TRBD1. Germline loops: CDR1 SGHRS, CDR2 YFSETQ. The CDR3 spans 15 residues. V shed 3 bases and J 2 bases; nucleotides not matched to a gene: 5. The CDR3 loop reads CASSYPDRGNTEAFF. The CDR3 DNA reads TGCGCCAGCAGCTACCCGGACAGGGGAAACACTGAAGCTTTCTTT. Full variable domain (outside the CDR3, taken from reference TRBV5-1 and TRBJ1-1): KAGVTQTPRYLIKTRGQQVTLSCSPISGHRSVSWYQQTPGQGLQFLFEYFSETQRNKGNFPGRFSGRQFSNSRSEMNVSTLELGDSALYLCASSYPDRGNTEAFFGQGTRLTVV.

V gene TRBV27 combines with J gene TRBJ2-3; D uncertain. V was cut by 5 bases and J by 7 bases, with 13 bases left in between. The CDR3 length is 13 residues. The germline CDR1 and CDR2 sequences are MNHEY and SMNVEV (reference sequence). The CDR3 sequence: CASSLQVQNTQYF. The CDR3 DNA follows: TGTGCCAGCAGTCTTCAGGTACAAAATACGCAGTATTTT.

This chain joins TRBV7-9 and TRBJ1-1; D ambiguous. The CDR3 spans 10 residues. Germline V gives CDR1 SEHNR, CDR2 FQNEAQ (reference sequence). Trimming cost V 2 bases and J 11 bases, with 6 bases left between them. The CDR3 protein is CASSLLRAFF. The DNA for the CDR3 is TGTGCCAGCAGCTTACTTCGGGCTTTCTTT.

The rearrangement uses TRBV5-8 and TRBJ2-2; perhaps TRBD2 as D (5 bases). The CDR3 covers 14 residues. CDR1 and CDR2 from the germline V gene are SGHTS and YDEGEE. V gave up 4 bases and J gave up 6 bases, with 13 bases separating them. This CDR3 reads CASSGGRRPGELFF. In nucleotides, the CDR3 is TGTGCCAGCAGCGGAGGACGAAGACCCGGGGAGCTGTTTTTT. Combining the CDR3 with reference TRBV5-8 and TRBJ2-2 gives the whole variable domain EAGVTQSPTHLIKTRGQQATLRCSPISGHTSVYWYQQALGLGLQFLLWYDEGEERNRGNFPPRFSGRQFPNYSSELNVNALELEDSALYLCASSGGRRPGELFFGEGSRLTVL.

This clone was detected only a few times. The rearrangement joins TRBV11-2 to TRBJ1-6; no reliable D call. Germline CDR1 is SGHAT and CDR2 is FQNNGV. The CDR3 runs to 18 residues. Trimming left V 0 bases short and J 7 bases short, with 19 bases between. CDR3 residues: CASSLEIGALELNSPLHF. CDR3 nucleotide sequence: TGTGCCAGCAGCTTAGAAATCGGAGCCTTAGAATTAAATTCACCCCTCCACTTT.

The genes are TRBV28 and TRBJ1-1; no firm D call. The CDR3 is 17 residues long. Germline V gene sequence: CDR1 MDHEN, CDR2 SYDVKM. The V end lost 5 bases, the J end lost 4 bases, and 23 bases lay between the germline ends. The CDR3, as DNA: TGTGCCAGCAGTAGTAATCGCTCGGGGATCTCCAGCACTGAAGCTTTCTTT. The encoded protein is CASSSNRSGISSTEAFF.

The chain employs TRBV6-1 and TRBJ1-5; TRBD1 matches 12 bases. Germline trimming cut 4 bases from V and 2 bases from J; bases unmatched to any gene: 15. Germline assignment: CDR1 MNHNS and CDR2 SASEGT. This CDR3 is 20 amino acids long. CDR3: CASSVKGDRGRLYCNQPQHF. The CDR3 DNA sequence: TGTGCCAGCAGTGTAAAGGGGGACAGGGGGCGTTTGTATTGCAATCAGCCCCAGCATTTT.

The chain couples TRBV11-2 to TRBJ1-6; TRBD1 matches at 8 bases. The CDR3 totals 18 residues. The germline V gene has CDR1 SGHAT and CDR2 FQNNGV. V shed 4 bases, J shed 6 bases, and the junction held 14 bases outside the gene matches. CDR3: CASSSNSRGLRPNSPLHF. The CDR3 DNA follows: TGTGCCAGCAGCTCCAACTCCAGGGGGCTCCGGCCTAATTCACCCCTCCACTTT.

The chain links TRBV7-9 to TRBJ1-1, with 7 bases fitting TRBD1. The CDR3 spans 13 residues. The germline V gene has CDR1 SEHNR and CDR2 FQNEAQ (reference sequence). V lost 5 bases and J lost 8; bases outside the gene matches: 8. The CDR3 nucleotides are TGTGCCAGCAGCCGACGTGACAGGGACGAAGCTTTCTTT. This translates into CASSRRDRDEAFF.

The rearrangement joins TRBV27 to TRBJ1-2; D not resolved. The CDR3 runs 18 residues. Germline CDR1 reads MNHEY; CDR2 reads SMNVEV (reference sequence). The V gene lost 2 bases and the J gene lost 3 bases, with 22 bases spanning the gap. CDR3 sequence reads: CASSLIPALEGTHYGYTF. The CDR3 coding sequence is TGTGCCAGCAGTTTAATCCCCGCTCTGGAGGGCACCCACTATGGCTACACCTTC.

This clone was counted a few times. This chain uses TRBV7-9 with TRBJ2-7; the D gene is possibly TRBD2 (6 bases). Germline CDR1 SEHNR, CDR2 FQNEAQ (reference sequence). The CDR3 consists of 15 residues. V was cut by 9 bases and J by 4 bases, with 22 bases left in between. CDR3 residues: CASSPGRSRGYEQYF. Here the CDR3 DNA reads TGTGCCAGTTCCCCCGGGCGGTCGCGGGGATACGAGCAGTACTTC.

This chain uses TRBV27 with TRBJ2-2; D is unclear. V was shortened by 0 bases and J by 6 bases, with 5 bases between the two germline ends. Germline V CDR1 and CDR2: MNHEY, SMNVEV (reference sequence). CDR3 length: 13 amino acids. The CDR3 spells CASSLSLPGELFF. The CDR3 DNA reads TGTGCCAGCAGTTTATCTCTCCCCGGGGAGCTGTTTTTT.

This clone has a handful of counts. The rearrangement links TRBV4-1 to TRBJ2-3; D not certain. The CDR3 covers 15 residues. The V and J ends lost 0 bases and 6 bases respectively, with 13 bases between them. Germline-derived CDR1 and CDR2 are MGHRA and YSYEKL. CDR3 in DNA: TGCGCCAGCAGCCAAGATACCCTAGGAGTGGATACGCAGTATTTT. Encoded protein: CASSQDTLGVDTQYF.

This clone was seen a handful of times. CDR3 in DNA: TGTGCCAGCAGCTTTAATAGCACTAGCTCCTACGAGCAGTACTTC. Translation: CASSFNSTSSYEQYF. The chain employs TRBV7-2 and TRBJ2-7; D possibly corresponds to TRBD2 (5 bases). The CDR3 consists of 15 residues. The germline V gene has CDR1 SGHTA and CDR2 FQGNSA. V dropped 3 bases and J dropped 0 bases, with 12 bases sitting between them.

This sequence joins TRBV6-4 and TRBJ1-2; TRBD1 is a possible D gene (6 bases). This CDR3 is built from 15 residues. Germline CDR1 is MRHNA and CDR2 is SNTAGT. Trimming removed 5 bases from V and 4 bases from J, with 17 bases in between. DNA of the CDR3: TGTGCCAGCAGTCCAGACGGGGCAGGGGTCTATGGCTACACCTTC. Amino acid sequence: CASSPDGAGVYGYTF.

This clone was observed a few times. The chain joins TRBV2 to TRBJ1-2, with D possibly matching TRBD1 (6 bases). Germline CDR1 SNHLY, CDR2 FYNNEI. This CDR3 region has 14 residues. Deletions cut 3 bases from V and 1 base from J, with 9 bases between. CDR3 protein: CASSEVRGNYGYTF. Written as DNA, the CDR3 is TGTGCCAGCAGTGAGGTCAGGGGTAACTATGGCTACACCTTC.

The J gene is TRBJ2-2, the V gene TRBV5-6; D gene ambiguous. Germline values: CDR1 SGHDT, CDR2 YYEEEE. Trimming cost V 0 bases and J 0 bases, with 18 bases left between them. The CDR3 has 19 residues. CDR3: CASSLGRSQTAANTGELFF. The DNA for the CDR3 is TGTGCCAGCAGCTTGGGAAGATCGCAGACTGCCGCGAACACCGGGGAGCTGTTTTTT.

As to this clone: Germline is not matched at one junction end, which may reflect a read error. V usage is TRBV7-7 and J usage is TRBJ2-3; 8 bases agree with TRBD1. The CDR3 runs 18 residues. Germline lookup yields CDR1 SSHAT and CDR2 FNYEAQ (reference sequence). CDR3 sequence: CASSLVPAMDRVTDTQYF. The CDR3 bases are TGTGCTAGCAGCTTAGTTCCTGCTATGGACAGGGTAACAGATACGCAGTATTTT. Looking up the rest from reference TRBV7-7 and TRBJ2-3 gives the full variable domain: GAGVSQSPRYKVTKRGQDVTLRCDPISSHATLYWYQQALGQGPEFLTYFNYEAQPDKSGLPSDRFSAERPEGSISTLTIQRTEQRDSAMYRCASSLVPAMDRVTDTQYFGPGTRLTVL.

The chain recombines TRBV14 with TRBJ1-2; D possibly corresponds to TRBD1 (5 bases). Germline lookup yields CDR1 SGHDN and CDR2 FVKESK. The CDR3 is made up of 12 amino acids. V gave up 5 bases and J gave up 6 bases, with 10 bases separating them. CDR3 sequence reads: CASSSGGDGYTF. CDR3 nucleotide sequence: TGTGCCAGCAGCAGCGGGGGGGATGGCTACACCTTC.

The V call is TRBV5-5, the J call TRBJ1-1; D is undetermined. The CDR3 covers 12 residues. Germline-derived CDR1 and CDR2 are SGHKS and YYEKEE (reference sequence). The germline V and J ends were trimmed by 5 bases and 1 base, with 6 bases remaining between them. The CDR3 DNA reads as TGTGCCAGCAGAATCTCGAACACTGAAGCTTTCTTT. It encodes CASRISNTEAFF.

V usage is TRBV15 and J usage is TRBJ1-4, with 10 nucleotides matching TRBD1. Germline loops: CDR1 LNHNV, CDR2 YYDKDF (reference sequence). The CDR3 extends over 15 amino acids. V was pared by 3 bases and J by 8 bases, with 6 bases of the junction left unmatched. The CDR3 bases are TGTGCCACCAGCAGCGCGGACAGGGGGAGCGAAAAACTGTTTTTT. This translates into CATSSADRGSEKLFF.

V and J are TRBV6-1 and TRBJ1-5; 8 positions agree with TRBD1. This CDR3 comprises 15 residues. V dropped 5 bases and J dropped 7; count of bases not matched to a gene: 10. Per the germline V gene, CDR1 is MNHNS and CDR2 is SASEGT. CDR3 in amino acids: CASSPDQGAGQPQHF. CDR3 bases: TGTGCCAGCAGTCCCGACCAGGGGGCAGGACAGCCCCAGCATTTT.

The gene calls are TRBV9 and TRBJ2-5; D uncertain. CDR3 length equals 15 residues. CDR1 is SGDLS and CDR2 is YYNGEE in the germline V gene. V was shortened by 3 bases and J by 4 bases, with 16 bases between the two germline ends. In DNA form, the CDR3 reads TGTGCCAGCAGCGCCTCGGCGGTGTCGGGAGAGACCCAGTACTTC. Protein product: CASSASAVSGETQYF.

CDR3 bases: TGTGCCTGGAGTACCAAGGGGGCCTTTTGTAATTCACCCCTCCACTTT. Translation gives CAWSTKGAFCNSPLHF. The V and J genes are TRBV30 and TRBJ1-6, with 7 bases identical to TRBD1. The CDR3 extends over 16 amino acids. Trimming at V came to 2 bases and at J to 6 bases, leaving 10 bases not matched to a gene. In germline, CDR1 is GTSNPN, CDR2 SVGIG (reference sequence). Filled out from reference TRBV30 and TRBJ1-6, the complete variable domain reads SQTIHQWPATLVQPVGSPLSLECTVEGTSNPNLYWYRQAAGRGLQLLFYSVGIGQISSEVPQNLSASRPQDRQFILSSKKLLLSDSGFYLCAWSTKGAFCNSPLHFGNGTRLTVT.

V is TRBV7-6 and J is TRBJ1-2; 10 bases agree with TRBD1. CDR1 and CDR2 from the germline V gene are SGHVS and FNYEAQ. Unmatched junction bases numbered 11, after V lost 5 bases and J lost 8 bases. The CDR3 consists of 15 residues. The CDR3, as DNA: TGTGCCAGCAGCCCGAAGACAGGGGGCGCAGGGGGCTACACCTTC. This translates into CASSPKTGGAGGYTF. The full variable domain, its missing parts supplied by reference TRBV7-6 and TRBJ1-2, is GAGVSQSPRYKVTKRGQDVALRCDPISGHVSLYWYRQALGQGPEFLTYFNYEAQQDKSGLPNDRFSAERPEGSISTLTIQRTEQRDSAMYRCASSPKTGGAGGYTFGSGTRLTVV.

The chain couples TRBV18 to TRBJ1-1; D possibly corresponds to TRBD1 (6 bases). The V end lost 4 bases, the J end lost 2 bases, and 20 bases lay between the germline ends. The CDR3 is 17 amino acids. Germline lookup yields CDR1 KGHSH and CDR2 LQKENI. CDR3 DNA sequence: TGTGCCAGCTCACGCCGCGGACAGCCCCAAGTCAACACTGAAGCTTTCTTT. This gives the protein CASSRRGQPQVNTEAFF. The full variable domain, in which reference TRBV18 and TRBJ1-1 provide the parts outside the CDR3, is NAGVMQNPRHLVRRRGQEARLRCSPMKGHSHVYWYRQLPEEGLKFMVYLQKENIIDESGMPKERFSAEFPKEGPSILRIQQVVRGDSAAYFCASSRRGQPQVNTEAFFGQGTRLTVV.

The gene calls are TRBV7-9 and TRBJ1-1; unclear D gene. The ends were cut back, 6 bases at V and 1 base at J, with 12 bases in the middle. Germline V lookup: CDR1 SEHNR, CDR2 FQNEAQ (reference sequence). The CDR3 totals 14 residues. CDR3 nucleotides: TGTGCCAGCAGGGATGCAAGGAGGAACACTGAAGCTTTCTTT. Translating it yields CASRDARRNTEAFF.

The rearrangement joins TRBV29-1 to TRBJ1-2; D is ambiguous. With 0 bases removed from V and 6 bases from J, the gap between germline ends came to 11 bases. The CDR3 totals 13 residues. Germline V lookup: CDR1 SQVTM, CDR2 ANQGSEA. This chain's CDR3 is CSVEERAGDGYTF. CDR3 nucleotides: TGCAGCGTTGAAGAAAGGGCCGGGGATGGCTACACCTTC.

The gene calls are TRBV5-6 and TRBJ1-1; D is uncertain. The CDR3 is 15 residues long. CDR1 SGHDT and CDR2 YYEEEE come from the germline V gene. V lost 3 bases to trimming and J lost 5 bases, with 17 bases between them. CDR3 loop: CASSSLLTPDTEAFF. CDR3 DNA sequence: TGTGCCAGCAGCTCCCTACTAACACCGGATACTGAAGCTTTCTTT. Full variable domain (remainder filled in from reference TRBV5-6 and TRBJ1-1): DAGVTQSPTHLIKTRGQQVTLRCSPKSGHDTVSWYQQALGQGPQFIFQYYEEEERQRGNFPDRFSGHQFPNYSSELNVNALLLGDSALYLCASSSLLTPDTEAFFGQGTRLTVV.

CDR3 DNA sequence: TGTGCCAGCAGACCTACAGAAGAGAACACTGAAGCTTTCTTT. Protein: CASRPTEENTEAFF. The gene calls are TRBV28 and TRBJ1-1; D is undetermined. The CDR3 contains 14 residues. Looked up from germline, CDR1 is MDHEN and CDR2 is SYDVKM. V was cut by 6 bases and J by 1 base, with 12 bases left in between.